Below, 24 T cell receptor beta chains from the same sample are listed, as sequenced in a study of OX40 agonist ivuxolimab in advanced cancers. Generated by immunoSEQ multiplex PCR, the TCRdb table keeps only in-frame clones and is missing some. The sample shows around 55,000 clones, 86% of them seen only once. Sequencing was performed on CD4+ or CD8+ T cells sorted from blood, taken in a trial of the OX40 agonist ivuxolimab. Source of these receptors: an adult with an advanced solid tumor such as melanoma, head and neck, liver or kidney cancer.

This clone has just one count. V and J are TRBV27 and TRBJ1-2, with D uncertain. V lost 7 bases, J lost 4 bases, and 7 bases lay in between. CDR1 and CDR2 from the germline V gene are MNHEY and SMNVEV (reference sequence). This CDR3 has 11 amino acids. CDR3: CASKRGYGYTF. The DNA for the CDR3 is TGTGCCAGCAAGCGGGGCTATGGCTACACCTTC.

The V gene is TRBV9, the J gene TRBJ1-2, with D maybe TRBD1 (5 bases). CDR3 length: 12 residues. Per the germline V gene, CDR1 is SGDLS and CDR2 is YYNGEE. V dropped 3 bases and J dropped 4 bases, with 7 bases sitting between them. As DNA, the CDR3 is TGTGCCAGCAGCGCCGACAGCTATGGCTACACCTTC. Protein product: CASSADSYGYTF.

This clone has only one observation. The CDR3 loop reads CASSPPDRLTYGYTF. The CDR3 nucleotides are TGTGCCAGCAGTCCTCCCGACAGACTCACCTATGGCTACACCTTC. The rearrangement links TRBV6-5 to TRBJ1-2, with D possibly being TRBD1 (5 bases). The V gene's germline CDR1 is MNHEY and CDR2 SVGAGI. Trimming removed 5 bases at V and 4 bases at J, with 17 bases between. The CDR3 extends over 15 amino acids.

Only a few counts were recorded for this clone. The gene calls are TRBV9 and TRBJ2-1, with 7 bases identical to TRBD1. CDR1 and CDR2 (germline): SGDLS, YYNGEE. V shed 3 bases and J 0 bases; nucleotides not matched to a gene: 3. The CDR3 covers 15 residues. CDR3: CASSGDSSSYNEQFF. CDR3 sequence (DNA): TGTGCCAGCAGCGGGGACAGTAGCTCCTACAATGAGCAGTTCTTC.

V usage is TRBV25-1 and J usage is TRBJ1-1, with no clear D. This CDR3 has 11 amino acids. V lost 4 bases and J lost 6, with 6 bases in between. The V gene's germline CDR1 is MGHDK and CDR2 SYGVNS. CDR3 sequence (DNA): TGTGCCAGCAGTGCCTTGGCTGAAGCTTTCTTT. Translating gives CASSALAEAFF.

This clone has more than one count but fewer than ten. The V call is TRBV6-1, the J call TRBJ1-5, with unresolved D. Trimming removed 8 bases from V and 1 base from J, with 3 bases in between. CDR3 length: 11 residues. Germline lookup yields CDR1 MNHNS and CDR2 SASEGT. The chain's CDR3 is CASGSNQPQHF. The CDR3 nucleotides read TGTGCCAGCGGAAGCAATCAGCCCCAGCATTTT.

The genes are TRBV4-3 and TRBJ1-5; TRBD1 agrees at 7 bases. The V gene's germline CDR1 is LGHNA and CDR2 YSLEER. The CDR3 spans 16 residues. The ends lost 0 bases at V and 5 bases at J; junction bases unmatched: 7. The CDR3 bases are TGCGCCAGCAGCCAAGAAGTTCGGACAGGCCATCAGCCCCAGCATTTT. It specifies CASSQEVRTGHQPQHF.

J is TRBJ1-5 and V is TRBV18; 9 bases align to TRBD1. Trimming removed 4 bases from V and 4 bases from J; junction bases left unmatched: 8. Germline V CDR1 and CDR2: KGHSH, LQKENI. There are 16 residues in the CDR3. This chain's CDR3 is CASSLAGQGINQPQHF. The CDR3 DNA sequence: TGTGCCAGCTCACTAGCGGGACAGGGTATTAATCAGCCCCAGCATTTT.

This chain uses TRBV6-1 with TRBJ2-1; D remains unclear. The germline V and J ends were trimmed by 3 bases and 2 bases, with 11 bases remaining between them. The CDR3 covers 15 residues. In germline, CDR1 is MNHNS, CDR2 SASEGT. CDR3 sequence reads: CASSEERTAYNEQFF. CDR3 nucleotide sequence: TGTGCCAGCAGTGAGGAAAGGACGGCCTACAATGAGCAGTTCTTC.

The rearrangement uses TRBV6-5 and TRBJ1-5, with D possibly TRBD1 on 5 matching bases. CDR1 is MNHEY, CDR2 SVGAGI, per germline. Trimming cost V 6 bases and J 0 bases, with 12 bases left between them. CDR3 length equals 15 residues. The CDR3, as DNA: TGTGCCAGCAGCCCGGGGCAGTTTAGCAATCAGCCCCAGCATTTT. Translation: CASSPGQFSNQPQHF.

The gene calls are TRBV7-9 and TRBJ1-1; no clear D gene. The CDR3 has 13 residues. Trimming cost V 5 bases and J 6 bases, with 13 bases left between them. The germline CDR1 and CDR2 sequences are SEHNR and FQNEAQ (reference sequence). CDR3 residues: CASSQEAGPEAFF. The CDR3 region has the DNA TGTGCCAGCAGCCAAGAGGCAGGCCCTGAAGCTTTCTTT. Full variable domain (rest looked up from reference TRBV7-9 and TRBJ1-1): DTGVSQNPRHKITKRGQNVTFRCDPISEHNRLYWYRQTLGQGPEFLTYFQNEAQLEKSRLLSDRFSAERPKGSFSTLEIQRTEQGDSAMYLCASSQEAGPEAFFGQGTRLTVV.

V usage is TRBV5-4 and J usage is TRBJ2-7; D may be TRBD1 (5 bases). This CDR3 has 13 amino acids. Germline lookup yields CDR1 SGHNT and CDR2 YYREEE (reference sequence). Trimming stripped 4 bases from V and 3 bases from J, with 11 bases between. CDR3 region: CASSTDSYYEQYF. CDR3 coding DNA: TGTGCCAGCAGCACAGACAGTTACTACGAGCAGTACTTC. Filled out from reference TRBV5-4 and TRBJ2-7, the complete variable domain reads ETGVTQSPTHLIKTRGQQVTLRCSSQSGHNTVSWYQQALGQGPQFIFQYYREEENGRGNFPPRFSGLQFPNYSSELNVNALELDDSALYLCASSTDSYYEQYFGPGTRLTVT.

This chain connects TRBV4-1 to TRBJ2-1, with D perhaps TRBD1 (6 bases). This CDR3 is 14 amino acids long. The ends were cut back, 3 bases at V and 2 bases at J, with 8 bases in the middle. Germline V gives CDR1 MGHRA, CDR2 YSYEKL. CDR3 in DNA: TGCGCCAGCAGCCAGGACAGAGCCTACAATGAGCAGTTCTTC. Encoded protein: CASSQDRAYNEQFF.

The sample holds one count of this clone. The genes are TRBV15 and TRBJ1-2; no clear D. This CDR3 spans 15 amino acids. Germline CDR1 is LNHNV and CDR2 is YYDKDF (reference sequence). Trimming removed 4 bases from V and 8 bases from J, with 20 bases in between. The CDR3 is CATSIIHPPTWGYTF. The CDR3 DNA reads as TGTGCCACCAGCATAATTCACCCGCCGACGTGGGGCTACACCTTC.

The rearrangement joins TRBV4-1 to TRBJ2-7, with 8 bases that match TRBD1. Trimming at V came to 4 bases and at J to 2 bases, leaving 4 bases not matched to a gene. Germline assignment: CDR1 MGHRA and CDR2 YSYEKL. The CDR3 is made up of 14 amino acids. CDR3 DNA sequence: TGCGCCAGCAGCCTTAGGACAGGGCCCTACGAGCAGTACTTC. It specifies CASSLRTGPYEQYF.

V usage is TRBV7-2 and J usage is TRBJ1-2; tentatively, D is TRBD1 (6 bases). Germline CDR1 SGHTA, CDR2 FQGNSA. The CDR3 is made up of 15 amino acids. Deletions cut 4 bases from V and 3 bases from J, with 15 bases between. This CDR3 reads CASSSPRTAYYGYTF. In nucleotides, the CDR3 is TGTGCCAGCAGCTCCCCCCGGACAGCGTACTATGGCTACACCTTC.

This sequence joins TRBV13 and TRBJ1-2; no clear D gene. Trimming cost V 0 bases and J 0 bases, with 5 bases left between them. The CDR3 consists of 14 residues. Germline V gene data show CDR1 as PRHDT and CDR2 as FYEKMQ (reference sequence). For the CDR3, the DNA is TGTGCCAGCAGCTTAGGGGGGACTAACTATGGCTACACCTTC. Its translation is CASSLGGTNYGYTF.

The CDR3, as DNA: TGTGCCAGCTCCAAAAGGGGGACAGGGCAATCACCCCTCCACTTT. Its translation: CASSKRGTGQSPLHF. The chain uses TRBV28 and TRBJ1-6; 9 bases line up with TRBD1. J lost 10 bases, V lost 8 bases, and 12 bases had no gene match. The CDR3 covers 15 residues. Per the germline V gene, CDR1 is MDHEN and CDR2 is SYDVKM. Full variable domain (outside the CDR3, taken from reference TRBV28 and TRBJ1-6): DVKVTQSSRYLVKRTGEKVFLECVQDMDHENMFWYRQDPGLGLRLIYFSYDVKMKEKGDIPEGYSVSREKKERFSLILESASTNQTSMYLCASSKRGTGQSPLHFGNGTRLTVT.

The CDR3 bases are TGTGCCAGCAGCTTAGTTCTGGAGACCCAGTACTTC. This translates into CASSLVLETQYF. The genes are TRBV7-8 and TRBJ2-5; the D is unclear. Deletions cut 1 base from V and 5 bases from J, with 5 bases between. Per the germline V gene, CDR1 is SGHVS and CDR2 is FQNEAQ. The CDR3 extends over 12 amino acids. The full variable domain, its missing parts supplied by reference TRBV7-8 and TRBJ2-5, is GAGVSQSPRYKVAKRGQDVALRCDPISGHVSLFWYQQALGQGPEFLTYFQNEAQLDKSGLPSDRFFAERPEGSVSTLKIQRTQQEDSAVYLCASSLVLETQYFGPGTRLLVL.

CDR3 nucleotides: TGTGCTAGTGGTTTGGTACTAGGGACAGGGATGAACACTGAAGCTTTCTTT. This codes for CASGLVLGTGMNTEAFF. This chain connects TRBV12-5 to TRBJ1-1; 9 positions match TRBD1. The J segment lost 0 bases and the V segment lost 0 bases, leaving 5 bases of the junction unmatched. There are 17 residues in the CDR3. Germline CDR1 LGHNT, CDR2 FRNRAP.

CDR3 protein: CASSPLDRDISYGYTF. The CDR3 nucleotides are TGTGCCAGCAGTCCGCTGGACAGGGATATCAGCTATGGCTACACCTTC. The rearrangement joins TRBV28 to TRBJ1-2; 8 positions match TRBD1. The CDR3 length is 16 residues. Trimming removed 5 bases from V and 4 bases from J; junction bases left unmatched: 12. Germline CDR1 reads MDHEN; CDR2 reads SYDVKM.

The chain couples TRBV7-6 to TRBJ2-7, with 9 bases that match TRBD2. With V trimmed by 1 base and J by 6 bases, 7 bases remained unmatched. The CDR3 loop spans 15 amino acids. Germline values: CDR1 SGHVS, CDR2 FNYEAQ. Here the CDR3 reads CASSLEGGGAAEQYF. DNA for the CDR3: TGTGCCAGCAGCTTAGAAGGCGGGGGGGCCGCCGAGCAGTACTTC.

The chain recombines TRBV6-5 with TRBJ2-4; D not resolved. Trimming pared 2 bases from V and 8 bases from J, leaving 7 bases between. Germline V gene data show CDR1 as MNHEY and CDR2 as SVGAGI. This CDR3 comprises 12 residues. This chain's CDR3 is CASSYPPDIQYF. The CDR3 region has the DNA TGTGCCAGCAGTTACCCGCCCGACATTCAGTACTTC.

V and J are TRBV11-2 and TRBJ2-5, with a tentative D call TRBD1 (6 bases). Germline V gene sequence: CDR1 SGHAT, CDR2 FQNNGV. The CDR3 runs 15 residues. V was cut by 3 bases and J by 5 bases, with 16 bases left in between. The CDR3 DNA reads as TGTGCCAGCAGCTTGAGACAGGCACCCCCCGAGACCCAGTACTTC. This gives the protein CASSLRQAPPETQYF. The full variable domain, completed using reference TRBV11-2 and TRBJ2-5, is EAGVAQSPRYKIIEKRQSVAFWCNPISGHATLYWYQQILGQGPKLLIQFQNNGVVDDSQLPKDRFSAERLKGVDSTLKIQPAKLEDSAVYLCASSLRQAPPETQYFGPGTRLLVL.